Listed below are T cell receptor beta chains from one sample, sequenced in a study of blood T cell repertoires in COVID-19. Using immunoSEQ multiplex PCR, the repertoire was profiled, and TCRdb retains in-frame clones only, with some absent. This repertoire shows approximately 20,000 clones, 82% found once; its top ten account for 5.5% to 6.5%. Sequenced sample: peripheral blood. The origin of the receptors is a human donor in a cohort sampled during active COVID-19. Both conserved end residues are part of each CDR3. The order of the fields is V gene, J gene, clone size, D gene, CDR3 protein, CDR3 DNA. A D gene is named only where the DNA matches it firmly. Size tells how often a clone was seen (once, few, many) or the class of an expanded clone, and some rows leave it out.

TRBV5-1	TRBJ2-7	.	.	CASSLLQPNRYEQYF	TGCGCCAGCAGCTTGTTACAGCCCAATCGCTACGAGCAGTACTTC
TRBV28	TRBJ2-7	.	TRBD2	CASTPGLAGVGQYF	TGTGCCAGCACACCGGGACTAGCGGGAGTGGGGCAGTACTTC
TRBV7-9	TRBJ2-7	.	TRBD1	CASSYLGTVYF	TGTGCCAGCAGCTACTTGGGGACAGTGTACTTC
TRBV9	TRBJ2-3	.	TRBD2	CASTDSGRWGTDTQYF	TGTGCCAGCACCGATAGCGGGAGGTGGGGCACAGATACGCAGTATTTT
TRBV3-1/TRBV3-2	TRBJ2-7	.	TRBD2	CASSPDSSGSEQYF	TGTGCCAGCAGCCCCGACTCTAGCGGGAGCGAGCAGTACTTC
TRBV6-2/TRBV6-3	TRBJ2-3	medium-sized	TRBD2	CASSYTSGSTDTQYF	TGTGCCAGCAGTTACACTAGCGGGAGCACAGATACGCAGTATTTT
TRBV4-2	TRBJ2-2	.	.	CASSLEIQGGNTGELFF	TGTGCCAGCAGCCTAGAAATCCAGGGAGGAAACACCGGGGAGCTGTTTTTT
TRBV6-4	TRBJ2-2	few	.	CASSDSTNTGELFF	TGTGCCAGCAGTGACTCGACTAACACCGGGGAGCTGTTTTTT
TRBV6-5	TRBJ2-5	.	TRBD1	CASRGQGVIQETQYF	TGTGCCAGCAGGGGACAGGGGGTAATCCAAGAGACCCAGTACTTC
TRBV6-1	TRBJ1-4	.	TRBD1	CASSEGQGGEKLFF	TGTGCCAGCAGTGAGGGACAGGGTGGCGAAAAACTGTTTTTT
TRBV28	TRBJ1-2	.	.	CASSFGTIGGYTF	TGTGCCAGCAGTTTTGGGACTATAGGGGGCTACACCTTC
TRBV28	TRBJ1-5	.	.	CASSLLQGSNQPQHF	TGTGCCAGCAGTTTACTACAGGGTAGCAATCAGCCCCAGCATTTT
TRBV3-1/TRBV3-2	TRBJ2-7	.	.	CASSGAGSEQYF	TGTGCCAGCAGCGGGGCGGGAAGCGAGCAGTACTTC
TRBV28	TRBJ2-1	.	.	CASSLRREYGEQFF	TGTGCCAGCAGTTTAAGACGGGAATACGGTGAGCAGTTCTTC
TRBV11-2	TRBJ2-1	few	TRBD1	CASSRDRDNEQFF	TGTGCCAGCAGCCGCGACAGGGACAATGAGCAGTTCTTC
TRBV5-1	TRBJ2-3	.	.	CASSLGLDRQADTQYF	TGCGCCAGCAGCTTGGGACTCGACAGACAGGCAGATACGCAGTATTTT
TRBV7-2	TRBJ2-3	.	TRBD1	CASSQGQGWADTQYF	TGTGCCAGCAGCCAAGGACAGGGTTGGGCAGATACGCAGTATTTT
TRBV28	TRBJ2-1	.	TRBD2	CASSFRGRAAYNEQFF	TGTGCCAGCAGTTTCCGCGGGAGGGCCGCCTACAATGAGCAGTTCTTC
TRBV13	TRBJ2-4	.	TRBD2	CASSFDPDGGNIQYF	TGTGCCAGCAGCTTCGACCCTGACGGGGGGAACATTCAGTACTTC
TRBV6-4	TRBJ2-1	.	TRBD2	CASSVAGGFNEQFF	TGTGCCAGCAGCGTAGCGGGAGGGTTTAATGAGCAGTTCTTC
TRBV4-1	TRBJ2-1	.	.	CASSQAPREHNEQFF	TGCGCCAGCAGCCAAGCACCGCGGGAACACAATGAGCAGTTCTTC
TRBV6-1	TRBJ2-3	once	.	CASSEDGGSTDTQYF	TGTGCCAGCAGTGAAGATGGCGGTAGCACAGATACGCAGTATTTT
TRBV11-1	TRBJ1-2	.	TRBD1	CASSSTTGNYGYTF	TGTGCCAGCAGTTCCACGACAGGGAACTATGGCTACACCTTC
TRBV6-5	TRBJ2-1	.	.	CASLEGAPYNEQFF	TGTGCCAGTCTGGAAGGGGCCCCCTACAATGAGCAGTTCTTC
TRBV4-3	TRBJ1-6	few	TRBD1	CASSQGDRLNSPLHF	TGCGCCAGCAGCCAAGGGGACAGGCTGAATTCACCCCTCCACTTT
TRBV11-2	TRBJ2-7	once	.	CASSLIWGLREQYF	TGTGCCAGCAGCTTGATCTGGGGGCTACGAGAGCAGTACTTC
TRBV5-1	TRBJ1-6	.	TRBD1	CASSFGGTVNSPLHF	TGCGCCAGCAGCTTCGGCGGGACAGTAAATTCACCCCTCCACTTT
TRBV14	TRBJ2-1	.	.	CASSQPRKGQYNEQFF	TGTGCCAGCAGCCAACCCCGAAAGGGACAATACAATGAGCAGTTCTTC
TRBV3-1/TRBV3-2	TRBJ1-1	few	.	CASSHGGTTEAFF	TGTGCCAGCAGCCACGGGGGGACGACTGAAGCTTTCTTT
TRBV7-8	TRBJ2-7	once	TRBD2	CASSLALLAGDEQYF	TGTGCCAGCAGCTTAGCCCTACTAGCGGGAGACGAGCAGTACTTC
TRBV4-2	TRBJ2-1	.	TRBD2	CASSPAAPGTSGIPEQFF	TGTGCCAGCAGCCCAGCTGCCCCCGGGACTAGCGGGATTCCTGAGCAGTTCTTC
TRBV5-6	TRBJ1-2	.	.	CASSAPESGGYTF	TGTGCCAGCAGCGCACCAGAGAGCGGTGGCTACACCTTC
TRBV4-2	TRBJ2-7	.	.	CASSRDSGTSTYEQYF	TGTGCCAGCAGCCGCGATTCCGGGACTTCAACCTACGAGCAGTACTTC
TRBV7-9	TRBJ2-7	.	TRBD1	CASSSGQGISYEQYF	TGTGCCAGCAGCTCGGGACAGGGAATATCCTACGAGCAGTACTTC
TRBV4-3	TRBJ1-5	few	.	CASSQDVQGDQPQHF	TGCGCCAGCAGCCAAGATGTACAGGGTGATCAGCCCCAGCATTTT
TRBV28	TRBJ2-1	.	.	CASQEDSPYNEQFF	TGTGCCAGCCAGGAGGACAGTCCCTACAATGAGCAGTTCTTC
TRBV11-1	TRBJ1-2	.	.	CASSLAANYGYTF	TGTGCCAGCAGCTTAGCGGCCAACTATGGCTACACCTTC
TRBV19	TRBJ2-7	.	TRBD2	CASRLAGTSSYEQYF	TGTGCCAGTAGACTTGCGGGGACTAGCTCCTACGAGCAGTACTTC
TRBV28	TRBJ2-7	.	TRBD2	CASSFTAGAPYEQYF	TGTGCCAGCAGTTTCACCGCGGGAGCCCCTTACGAGCAGTACTTC
TRBV5-4	TRBJ2-3	.	.	CASSTEVYLGDTQYF	TGTGCCAGCAGCACGGAGGTGTACCTAGGGGATACGCAGTATTTT
TRBV9	TRBJ1-3	.	TRBD1	CASSVDPGTAGNTIYF	TGTGCCAGCAGCGTAGACCCCGGGACAGCTGGAAACACCATATATTTT
TRBV11-3	TRBJ2-5	.	TRBD1	CASSLRGTGRQETQYF	TGTGCCAGCAGCTTAAGGGGGACAGGGCGACAAGAGACCCAGTACTTC
TRBV5-1	TRBJ2-5	.	TRBD1	CASSRLGTENQETQYF	TGCGCCAGCAGCCGCTTGGGGACAGAGAACCAAGAGACCCAGTACTTC
TRBV6-5	TRBJ2-7	.	.	CASSYEGGGGSYEQYF	TGTGCCAGCAGTTACGAGGGCGGAGGTGGGTCCTACGAGCAGTACTTC
TRBV28	TRBJ2-7	.	.	CASSQYEQYF	TGTGCCAGCAGCCAATACGAGCAGTACTTC
TRBV29-1	TRBJ2-1	.	TRBD1	CSVAVQGDRNEQFF	TGCAGCGTTGCCGTCCAGGGGGATAGGAATGAGCAGTTCTTC
TRBV14	TRBJ1-2	.	TRBD1	CASSGGTGRDYGYTF	TGTGCCAGCAGTGGCGGGACAGGGAGGGACTATGGCTACACCTTC
TRBV7-2	TRBJ1-5	.	.	CASSSRVNQPQHF	TGTGCCAGCAGCTCCAGGGTCAATCAGCCCCAGCATTTT
TRBV28	TRBJ1-5	.	TRBD1	CASNRQGLAQPQHF	TGTGCCAGCAACCGACAGGGCTTGGCTCAGCCCCAGCATTTT
TRBV11-3	TRBJ2-2	.	TRBD1	CASSKSGTGDTGELFF	TGTGCCAGCAGCAAATCCGGGACAGGGGACACCGGGGAGCTGTTTTTT
TRBV6-5	TRBJ2-7	.	.	CASSYSAEDSYEQYF	TGTGCCAGCAGTTACTCAGCGGAGGACAGCTACGAGCAGTACTTC
TRBV5-1	TRBJ1-2	.	TRBD1	CASSPGTGGNYGYTF	TGCGCCAGCAGCCCCGGGACAGGGGGAAACTATGGCTACACCTTC
TRBV10-3	TRBJ1-2	.	.	CAIRGGSTNYGYTF	TGTGCCATCCGAGGAGGTTCTACTAACTATGGCTACACCTTC
TRBV24-1	TRBJ2-2	.	.	CATSDYRASGELFF	TGTGCCACCAGTGACTACAGGGCGAGCGGGGAGCTGTTTTTT
TRBV18	TRBJ2-5	.	TRBD2	CASSEGTSGSGKETQYF	TGTGCCAGCTCAGAAGGGACTAGCGGGAGTGGGAAAGAGACCCAGTACTTC
TRBV6-5	TRBJ1-2	.	.	CATGLDLNYGYTF	TGTGCCACGGGTTTGGACTTGAACTATGGCTACACCTTC
TRBV11-2	TRBJ2-1	.	.	CASSLGGGSYNEQFF	TGTGCCAGCAGCTTAGGGGGCGGCTCCTACAATGAGCAGTTCTTC
TRBV7-3	TRBJ2-3	.	TRBD1	CASSVLPGTGDTQYF	TGTGCCAGCAGCGTACTACCCGGGACAGGAGATACGCAGTATTTT
TRBV3-1/TRBV3-2	TRBJ2-7	.	TRBD2	CASSQASGLYEQYF	TGTGCCAGCAGCCAGGCTAGCGGTCTCTACGAGCAGTACTTC